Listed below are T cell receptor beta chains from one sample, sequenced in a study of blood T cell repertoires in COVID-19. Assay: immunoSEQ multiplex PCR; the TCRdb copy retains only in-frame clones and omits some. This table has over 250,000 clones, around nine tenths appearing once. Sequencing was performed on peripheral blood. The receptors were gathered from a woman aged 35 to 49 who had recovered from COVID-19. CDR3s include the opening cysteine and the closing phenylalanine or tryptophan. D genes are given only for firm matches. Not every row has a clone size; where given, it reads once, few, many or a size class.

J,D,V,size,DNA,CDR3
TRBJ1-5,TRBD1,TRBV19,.,TGTGCCAGTAGCCGGGGACAGGGCGGTCAGCCCCAGCATTTT,CASSRGQGGQPQHF
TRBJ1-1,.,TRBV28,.,TGTGCCAGCAGTTTAATTGGGTTCCCGGGCGGGACGAACACTGAAGCTTTCTTT,CASSLIGFPGGTNTEAFF
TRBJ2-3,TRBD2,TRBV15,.,TGTGCCACCAGCACGCAGCGGGAGGGCCTCCCAGATACGCAGTATTTT,CATSTQREGLPDTQYF
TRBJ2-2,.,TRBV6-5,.,TGTGCCAGCAGGCCCCCCCGGGCCGGGGAGCTGTTTTTT,CASRPPRAGELFF
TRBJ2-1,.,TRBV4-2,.,TGTGCCAGCAGCCAAGGGGGGACGGGCGGGAACATCGGGCAGTTCTTC,CASSQGGTGGNIGQFF
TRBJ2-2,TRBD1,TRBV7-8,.,TGTGCCAGCAGCCGAGGGGGCAGGTTGAGGTCCCCGAACACCGGGGAGCTGTTTTTT,CASSRGGRLRSPNTGELFF
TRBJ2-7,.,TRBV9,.,TGTGCCAGCAGCGTAGTGGAAGGAGGGCAGTACTTC,CASSVVEGGQYF
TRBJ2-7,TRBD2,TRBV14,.,TGTGCCAGCAGCCCCGCGGGGGGACGGTACGAGCAGTACTTC,CASSPAGGRYEQYF
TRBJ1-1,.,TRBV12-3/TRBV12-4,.,TGTGCCAGCAGAAGAACGGGCACTGAAGCTTTCTTT,CASRRTGTEAFF
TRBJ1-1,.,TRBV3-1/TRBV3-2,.,TGTGCCAGCAGCCCCCCGGGTGGCACTGAAGCTTTCTTT,CASSPPGGTEAFF
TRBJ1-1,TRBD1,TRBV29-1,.,TGCAGCGTCCGGGACAGGGGCGGCACTGAAGCTTTCTTT,CSVRDRGGTEAFF
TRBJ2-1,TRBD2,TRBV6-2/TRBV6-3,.,TGTGCCAGCAGCTCACTAGCGGGAGGGCCGCAGTTCTTC,CASSSLAGGPQFF
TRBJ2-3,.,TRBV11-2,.,TGTGCCAGCAGCTTAGTGGTGGGGGCTGAGGATACGCAGTATTTT,CASSLVVGAEDTQYF
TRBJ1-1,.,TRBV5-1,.,TGCGCCAGCACCACCCCGGGAAGGCCAAACACTGAAGCTTTCTTT,CASTTPGRPNTEAFF
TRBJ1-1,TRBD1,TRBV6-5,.,TGTGCCAGCAGGGACCCACGGGACAGGGCCCTTGAAGCTTTCTTT,CASRDPRDRALEAFF
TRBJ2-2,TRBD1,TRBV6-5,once,TGTGCCAGCAGACCACAGGGGGTCGGCACCGGGGAGCTGTTTTTT,CASRPQGVGTGELFF
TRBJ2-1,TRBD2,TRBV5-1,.,TGCGCCAGCAGCCCGAGACTAGCGGGCGGGAGATACAATGAGCAGTTCTTC,CASSPRLAGGRYNEQFF
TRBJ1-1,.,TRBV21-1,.,TGTGCCAGCGGGGGGAGCGGGACTGAAGCTTTCTTT,CASGGSGTEAFF
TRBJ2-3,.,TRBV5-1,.,TGCGCCAGCAGACCCCAACCCTCAGGAGATACGCAGTATTTT,CASRPQPSGDTQYF
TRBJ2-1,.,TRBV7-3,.,TGTGCCAGCAGCCAAGGGGGTGGGACCTACAATGAGCAGTTCTTC,CASSQGGGTYNEQFF
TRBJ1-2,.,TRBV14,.,TGTGCCAGCAGCCAAGTTGGGGCGGGCTACACCTTC,CASSQVGAGYTF
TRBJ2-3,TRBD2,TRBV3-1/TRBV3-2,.,TGTGCCAGCCCCCCCGGCTGCGGGAGGGGTGCAGATACGCAGTATTTT,CASPPGCGRGADTQYF
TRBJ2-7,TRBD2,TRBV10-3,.,TGTGCCATCAGTGAGCCGGGGACTAGCGGCTCCTACGAGCAGTACTTC,CAISEPGTSGSYEQYF
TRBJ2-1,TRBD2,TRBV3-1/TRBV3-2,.,TGTGCCAGCAGCCAATATCCCCCGGGAGGCCGATACAATGAGCAGTTCTTC,CASSQYPPGGRYNEQFF
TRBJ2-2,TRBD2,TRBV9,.,TGTGCCAGCAGCGGGGGGAGGGGCAACACCGGGGAGCTGTTTTTT,CASSGGRGNTGELFF
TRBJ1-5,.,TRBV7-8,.,TGTGCCAGCAAGGGGGGGGCAGGTAGCAATCAGCCCCAGCATTTT,CASKGGAGSNQPQHF
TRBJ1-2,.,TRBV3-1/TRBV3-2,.,TGTGCCAGCAGCCAGTCCCTTTATGGCTACACCTTC,CASSQSLYGYTF
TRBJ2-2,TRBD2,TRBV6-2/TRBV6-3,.,TGTGCCAGCAGCCGGGGGGACTACCGGGTCTCGAACACCGGGGAGCTGTTTTTT,CASSRGDYRVSNTGELFF
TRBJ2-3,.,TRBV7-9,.,TGTGCCAGCAGCTTAGCTCGAGGGGGGGCCACAGATACGCAGTATTTT,CASSLARGGATDTQYF
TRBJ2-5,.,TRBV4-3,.,TGCGCCAGCAGCCAAGGTGGAGGGGGGGGGACCCAGTACTTC,CASSQGGGGGTQYF
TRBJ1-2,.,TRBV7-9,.,TGTGCCAGCAGCTCCCGGGACAAGAGTAACTATGGCTACACCTTC,CASSSRDKSNYGYTF
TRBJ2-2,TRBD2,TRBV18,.,TGTGCCAGCTCACCAGCGGGAGTCGCCGGGGAGCTGTTTTTT,CASSPAGVAGELFF
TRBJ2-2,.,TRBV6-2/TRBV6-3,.,TGTGCCAGCAGTCCCCGTCCGGGGGTGACCACCGGGGAGCTGTTTTTT,CASSPRPGVTTGELFF
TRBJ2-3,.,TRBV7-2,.,TGTGCCAGCAGCCCGAACCGGGTGGTGCAGTATTTT,CASSPNRVVQYF
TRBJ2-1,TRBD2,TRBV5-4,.,TGTGCCAGCAGCTTTTGGCCGGGACTAGCGACAAATGAGCAGTTCTTC,CASSFWPGLATNEQFF
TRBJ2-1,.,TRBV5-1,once,TGCGCCAGCAGGCCAACTCAGGACAATGAGCAGTTCTTC,CASRPTQDNEQFF
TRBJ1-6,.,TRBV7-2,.,TGTGCCAGCAGCTTAGGGCAGGATAATTCACCCCTCCACTTT,CASSLGQDNSPLHF
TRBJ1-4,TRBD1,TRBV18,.,TGTGCCAGCTCACCACAACCGACAGGGGGCGGCGGTGAAAAACTGTTTTTT,CASSPQPTGGGGEKLFF
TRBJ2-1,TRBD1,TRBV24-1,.,TGTGCCACCACCGGACAGGGGGGCTCCTACAATGAGCAGTTCTTC,CATTGQGGSYNEQFF
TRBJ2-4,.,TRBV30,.,TGTGCCTGGAGTGTGGAGGGGGGGGCCAAAAACATTCAGTACTTC,CAWSVEGGAKNIQYF
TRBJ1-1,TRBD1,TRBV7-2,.,TGTGCCAGCAGTACCAGACAGGGGCCCACTGAAGCTTTCTTT,CASSTRQGPTEAFF
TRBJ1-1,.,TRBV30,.,TGTGCCTGGAATGGACATCCGGGCACTGAAGCTTTCTTT,CAWNGHPGTEAFF
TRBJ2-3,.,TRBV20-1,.,TGCAGTGCCCCCCGAGGGGATACGCAGTATTTT,CSAPRGDTQYF
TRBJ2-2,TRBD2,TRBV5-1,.,TGCGCCAGCAGCTTGGCGGGAGGGCCCGCCGGGGAGCTGTTTTTT,CASSLAGGPAGELFF
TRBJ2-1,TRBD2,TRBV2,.,TGTGCCAGCAGCCGGACTAGCGGGATGGGGTATGAGCAGTTCTTC,CASSRTSGMGYEQFF
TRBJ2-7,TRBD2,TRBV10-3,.,TGTGCCATCAGTGAGCTGGTAGCGGGAGGTCTAACCTACGAGCAGTACTTC,CAISELVAGGLTYEQYF
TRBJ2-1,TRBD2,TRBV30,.,TGTGCCTGGAGCGAGGGCGGGAGTGGGAATGAGCAGTTCTTC,CAWSEGGSGNEQFF
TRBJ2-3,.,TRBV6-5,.,TGTGCCAGCAGCCACACCGGGATCCCAGGGGCTACGCAGTATTTT,CASSHTGIPGATQYF
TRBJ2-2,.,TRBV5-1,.,TGCGCCAGCAGCCCGGTTGGGCCCGCGAACACCGGGGAGCTGTTTTTT,CASSPVGPANTGELFF
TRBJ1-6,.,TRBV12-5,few,TGTGCTAGTGGTTTGGAGCGGGGGGCGGGTTCACCCCTCCACTTT,CASGLERGAGSPLHF
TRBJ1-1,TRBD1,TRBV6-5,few,TGTGCCAGCAGTTCCTACAGGGGAATGAGGACTGAAGCTTTCTTT,CASSSYRGMRTEAFF
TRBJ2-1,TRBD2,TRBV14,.,TGTGCCAGCAGCCGGATAGGGACTAGCGGATACAATGAGCAGTTCTTC,CASSRIGTSGYNEQFF
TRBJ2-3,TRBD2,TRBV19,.,TGTGCCAGTAGTAAGGGCTTAGGGGCTAGCGGAAGCACAGATACGCAGTATTTT,CASSKGLGASGSTDTQYF
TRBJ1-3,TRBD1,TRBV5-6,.,TGTGCCAGCAGCTCGACAGGGGGTGGAAACACCATATATTTT,CASSSTGGGNTIYF
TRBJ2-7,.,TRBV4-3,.,TGCGCCAGCAGCCTCCAGGGTAGCGGACCCTACGAGCAGTACTTC,CASSLQGSGPYEQYF